The 9 T cell receptor beta chains listed next were all sequenced from one sample in a study of shared clonotypes between healthy human individuals. Positively selected for CCR7, the CD45RO-negative cells used as naive CD8 cells excluded terminally differentiated effector memory CD45RA+ cells. Sequencing was performed with immunoSEQ multiplex PCR; in TCRdb, only in-frame clones are kept and a portion is missing. The repertoire holds about 2.1 million clones, with under 95% as singletons. The sequenced sample was naive CD8+ T cells from PBMCs. The receptors derive from a man between 18 and 35 years old in good health. Some clones in this sample may be carry-over from other donors' samples.

The chain recombines TRBV27 with TRBJ2-3; a weak D match, TRBD2 (6 bases). Between the trimmed V and J ends, which lost 5 bases and 3 bases, there was a span of 18 bases. The length of the CDR3 is 16 residues. Germline loops: CDR1 MNHEY, CDR2 SMNVEV (reference sequence). CDR3 nucleotide sequence: TGTGCCAGCAGTCCCCTCAGGAGGGGAGGTACAGATACGCAGTATTTT. Translated: CASSPLRRGGTDTQYF.

The chain employs TRBV7-9 and TRBJ2-1, with 7 bases lining up with TRBD1. V dropped 2 bases and J dropped 7; count of bases not matched to a gene: 8. The CDR3 length is 15 residues. Per germline, CDR1 SEHNR and CDR2 FQNEAQ (reference sequence). The CDR3 sequence is CASSLTGVKNNEQFF. For the CDR3, the DNA is TGTGCCAGCAGCTTAACAGGGGTTAAAAATAATGAGCAGTTCTTC. Together with reference TRBV7-9 and TRBJ2-1, the CDR3 gives the full variable domain: DTGVSQNPRHKITKRGQNVTFRCDPISEHNRLYWYRQTLGQGPEFLTYFQNEAQLEKSRLLSDRFSAERPKGSFSTLEIQRTEQGDSAMYLCASSLTGVKNNEQFFGPGTRLTVL.

The chain couples TRBV27 to TRBJ2-7, with D maybe TRBD1 (6 bases). Per the germline V gene, CDR1 is MNHEY and CDR2 is SMNVEV (reference sequence). CDR3 size: 14 residues. V was clipped by 6 bases and J by 7 bases, with 19 bases between them. CDR3 in amino acids: CASSQQTGPLEQYF. The DNA of the CDR3 is TGTGCCAGCAGCCAGCAGACAGGACCCTTGGAGCAGTACTTC.

A single count supports this clone. The chain carries TRBV5-6 and TRBJ2-5, with D perhaps TRBD1 or TRBD2 (5 bases each). The CDR3 has 16 amino acids. CDR1 is SGHDT, CDR2 YYEEEE, per germline. Trimming pared 3 bases from V and 1 base from J, leaving 16 bases between. The CDR3 loop reads CASSSDSMGAQETQYF. The CDR3 DNA sequence: TGTGCCAGCAGCTCTGACAGTATGGGAGCCCAAGAGACCCAGTACTTC.

V gene TRBV19 combines with J gene TRBJ1-5; D gene ambiguous. This CDR3 region has 15 residues. Trimming pared 3 bases from V and 6 bases from J, leaving 15 bases between. Germline CDR1 LNHDA, CDR2 SQIVND (reference sequence). Written as DNA, the CDR3 is TGTGCCAGTAGTATTGTTCGTTACGGGAGTCAGCCCCAGCATTTT. It specifies CASSIVRYGSQPQHF.

A note on this clone: Given the absence of the conserved phenylalanine or tryptophan at the CDR3 end, a read error is likely. The DNA is omitted, as the CDR3 cannot be located on it reliably, and the CDR3 follows TCRdb's listing. The chain has TRBV2 and TRBJ2-7; no check of the table's D call, TRBD2, against the DNA was made. Germline V gene data show CDR1 as SNHLY and CDR2 as FYNNEI. The CDR3 numbers 13 amino acids, ends counted. CDR3 sequence: CASNPGPGTSVPI.

This chain connects TRBV4-1 to TRBJ2-7; D may be TRBD2 (6 bases). The CDR3 is 19 residues long. Trimming shortened V by 0 bases and J by 0 bases, and 21 bases separated the two germline ends. Germline-derived CDR1 and CDR2 are MGHRA and YSYEKL. CDR3 residues: CASSQDDLLAEGSSYEQYF. The CDR3 bases are TGCGCCAGCAGCCAAGATGACCTGTTAGCGGAGGGTAGCTCCTACGAGCAGTACTTC.

A single count supports this clone. The CDR3 protein is CASSPSVGGRDNEQYF. The CDR3 DNA reads TGTGCCAGCAGCCCCTCCGTAGGAGGGAGGGACAACGAGCAGTACTTC. The gene calls are TRBV7-9 and TRBJ2-7; perhaps TRBD2 as D (7 bases). CDR1 and CDR2 from the germline V gene are SEHNR and FQNEAQ (reference sequence). The CDR3 loop spans 16 amino acids. V lost 5 bases, J lost 5 bases, and 22 bases lay in between.

The chain joins TRBV28 to TRBJ2-7; maybe TRBD2 (8 bases). Germline assignment: CDR1 MDHEN and CDR2 SYDVKM. V was pared by 10 bases and J by 6 bases, with 16 bases between. The CDR3 length is 12 residues. The CDR3 sequence: CATREGAVEQYF. The CDR3 bases are TGTGCCACTCGGGAGGGGGCCGTCGAGCAGTACTTC.